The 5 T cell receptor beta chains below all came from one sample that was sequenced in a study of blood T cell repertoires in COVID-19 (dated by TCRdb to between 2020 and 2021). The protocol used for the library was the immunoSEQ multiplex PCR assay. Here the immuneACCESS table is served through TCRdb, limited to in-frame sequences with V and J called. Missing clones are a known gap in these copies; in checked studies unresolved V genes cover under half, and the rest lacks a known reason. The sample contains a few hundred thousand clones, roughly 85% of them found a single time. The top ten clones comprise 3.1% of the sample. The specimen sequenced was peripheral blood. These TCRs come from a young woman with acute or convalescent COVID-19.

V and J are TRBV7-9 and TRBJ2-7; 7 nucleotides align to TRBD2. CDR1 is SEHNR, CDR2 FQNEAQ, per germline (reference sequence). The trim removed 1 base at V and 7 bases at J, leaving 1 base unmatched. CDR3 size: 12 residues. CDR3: CASSLGREEQYF. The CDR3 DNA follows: TGTGCCAGCAGCTTAGGGCGGGAGGAGCAGTACTTC.

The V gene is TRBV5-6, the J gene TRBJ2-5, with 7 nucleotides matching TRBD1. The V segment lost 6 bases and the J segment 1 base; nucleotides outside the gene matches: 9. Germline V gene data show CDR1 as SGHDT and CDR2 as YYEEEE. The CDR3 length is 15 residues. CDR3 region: CASNTVDRIQETQYF. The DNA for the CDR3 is TGTGCCAGCAACACCGTGGACAGGATCCAAGAGACCCAGTACTTC.

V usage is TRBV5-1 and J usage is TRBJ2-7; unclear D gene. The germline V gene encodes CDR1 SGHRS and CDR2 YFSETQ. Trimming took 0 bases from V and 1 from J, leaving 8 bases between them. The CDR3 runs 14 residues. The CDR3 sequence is CASSLVTGSYEQYF. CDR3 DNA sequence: TGCGCCAGCAGCTTGGTGACGGGTTCCTACGAGCAGTACTTC.

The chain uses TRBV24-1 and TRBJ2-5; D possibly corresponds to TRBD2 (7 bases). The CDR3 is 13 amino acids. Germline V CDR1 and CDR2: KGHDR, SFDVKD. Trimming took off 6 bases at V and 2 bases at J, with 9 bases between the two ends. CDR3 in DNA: TGTGCCACCAGTCGGGGGGCGCAAGAGACCCAGTACTTC. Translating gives CATSRGAQETQYF.

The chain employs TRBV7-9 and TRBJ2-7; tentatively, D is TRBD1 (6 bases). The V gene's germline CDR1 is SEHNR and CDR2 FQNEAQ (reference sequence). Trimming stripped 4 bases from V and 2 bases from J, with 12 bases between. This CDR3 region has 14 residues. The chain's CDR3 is CASSSGTNTYEQYF. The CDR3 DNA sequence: TGTGCCAGCAGCTCCGGGACAAACACCTACGAGCAGTACTTC.